The next 4 T cell receptor beta chains were all read from a single sample in a study of shared T cell receptors in the human thymus. Repertoires were generated with immunoSEQ multiplex PCR, while TCRdb's copy carries only in-frame clones and drops some. This sample has 700,000 to 750,000 clones, with 80% to 90% found just once. The sample was also reused in another study, on human thymus T cells.

Material for sequencing was thymocytes. The receptors were sampled from a girl under two years old with a congenital heart defect.

The rearrangement joins TRBV30 to TRBJ2-5; perhaps TRBD2 as D (6 bases). The ends were cut back, 2 bases at V and 5 bases at J, with 15 bases in the middle. CDR1 GTSNPN and CDR2 SVGIG come from the germline V gene (reference sequence). This CDR3 is 14 amino acids long. The CDR3 nucleotides read TGTGCCTGGAGTCCGGCGGGATACTTGGAGACCCAGTACTTC. Its protein product is CAWSPAGYLETQYF.

The CDR3 is CASSLGGPNQPQHF. Written as DNA, the CDR3 is TGTGCCAGCAGCTTAGGAGGGCCCAATCAGCCCCAGCATTTT. This chain links TRBV7-6 with TRBJ1-5; D remains unclear. V gave up 1 base and J gave up 3 bases, with 7 bases separating them. This CDR3 spans 14 amino acids. From germline, CDR1 is SGHVS and CDR2 FNYEAQ.

There are a few counts of this clone. The chain employs TRBV28 and TRBJ1-2; D unresolved. The V gene lost 6 bases and the J gene lost 7 bases, with 15 bases spanning the gap. CDR1 and CDR2 from the germline V gene are MDHEN and SYDVKM. This CDR3 is 13 amino acids long. The CDR3 here is CASSPSTGGGYTF. In DNA, the CDR3 is TGTGCCAGCAGCCCATCGACTGGTGGTGGCTACACCTTC.

The chain links TRBV28 to TRBJ2-1, with D perhaps TRBD1 (5 bases). The V end lost 5 bases, the J end lost 4 bases, and 24 bases lay between the germline ends. The CDR3 length is 18 residues. Germline CDR1 and CDR2: MDHEN and SYDVKM. Here the CDR3 DNA reads TGTGCCAGCAGTCCCCCAGCCCGCAGGGTTCGAGTTTACAATGAGCAGTTCTTC. This encodes CASSPPARRVRVYNEQFF.